These T cell receptor beta chains were read from a single sample in a study of blood T cells in healthy people across ages. TCRdb fed the 5' RACE reads into MiXCR, producing one record per CDR3 protein. The repertoire holds 1,100,000 or so distinct CDR3 sequences, with around 45% as singletons. Sequences were obtained from blood. The origin of the receptors is a woman aged 55-70 years in good health. Both conserved end residues are part of each CDR3. D genes are given only for firm matches. A clone size is listed for some rows: how often the clone was seen (once, few, many), or a class if it is expanded.

clone size: -; D gene: TRBD2; V gene: TRBV20-1; J gene: TRBJ2-5; CDR3 DNA: TGCAGTCCAAATCCCGGGACTAGCGCACAAGAGACCCAGTACTTC; CDR3 protein: CSPNPGTSAQETQYF
clone size: few; D gene: TRBD2; V gene: TRBV27; J gene: TRBJ2-1; CDR3 DNA: TGTGCCAGCAGTTTAAGTGCGGGAGCATACAATGAGCAGTTCTTC; CDR3 protein: CASSLSAGAYNEQFF
clone size: -; D gene: TRBD2; V gene: TRBV11-2; J gene: TRBJ2-3; CDR3 DNA: TGTGCCAGCAGCTTATACCCTAGCGGGAGAGGAGATACGCAGTATTTT; CDR3 protein: CASSLYPSGRGDTQYF
clone size: -; D gene: -; V gene: TRBV16; J gene: TRBJ1-6; CDR3 DNA: TGTGCCAGCAGCGCCGGTTGGTCATCCAATTCACCCCTCCACTTT; CDR3 protein: CASSAGWSSNSPLHF
clone size: -; D gene: -; V gene: TRBV12-3/TRBV12-4; J gene: TRBJ2-1; CDR3 DNA: TGTGCCAGCAGTTCCGGCCTAGGTCGAAATGAGCAGTTCTTC; CDR3 protein: CASSSGLGRNEQFF
clone size: -; D gene: -; V gene: TRBV20-1; J gene: TRBJ1-2; CDR3 DNA: TGCAGTGCTGGAACGTTACAGGGTTGGAACTATGGCTACACCTTC; CDR3 protein: CSAGTLQGWNYGYTF
clone size: few; D gene: TRBD2; V gene: TRBV7-9; J gene: TRBJ2-3; CDR3 DNA: TGTGCCAGCCTAAGACTAGCGGGAGGTGCAGATACGCAGTATTTT; CDR3 protein: CASLRLAGGADTQYF
clone size: -; D gene: -; V gene: TRBV3-1; J gene: TRBJ1-5; CDR3 DNA: TGTGCCAGCAGCCGCTCTACAGGGTTAACTCAGCCCCAGCATTTT; CDR3 protein: CASSRSTGLTQPQHF
clone size: few; D gene: -; V gene: TRBV7-8; J gene: TRBJ2-3; CDR3 DNA: TGTGCCAGCAGCTTAGCGACAGGGGAGGGTACAGATACGCAGTATTTT; CDR3 protein: CASSLATGEGTDTQYF
clone size: -; D gene: -; V gene: TRBV10-3; J gene: TRBJ2-1; CDR3 DNA: TGTGCCATCCAACCGGGGGGCGATGAGCAGTTCTTC; CDR3 protein: CAIQPGGDEQFF
clone size: -; D gene: -; V gene: TRBV27; J gene: TRBJ2-6; CDR3 DNA: TGTGCCAGCAGTTTCCTCACCCAGGGACCCTCTGGGGCCAACGTCCTGACTTTC; CDR3 protein: CASSFLTQGPSGANVLTF
clone size: -; D gene: TRBD2; V gene: TRBV20-1; J gene: TRBJ2-3; CDR3 DNA: TGCAGTGCTAGAGATACCAGCGGGAGGGGGGGATACACAGATACGCAGTATTTT; CDR3 protein: CSARDTSGRGGYTDTQYF
clone size: few; D gene: TRBD2; V gene: TRBV7-2; J gene: TRBJ2-1; CDR3 DNA: TGTGCCAGCAGACACTGGGGGCGGGAGGGCCGTGAGCAGTTCTTC; CDR3 protein: CASRHWGREGREQFF
clone size: few; D gene: -; V gene: TRBV5-6; J gene: TRBJ1-2; CDR3 DNA: TGTGCCAGCAGCTTCATGCGATCGAACTATGGCTACACCTTC; CDR3 protein: CASSFMRSNYGYTF
clone size: -; D gene: -; V gene: TRBV15; J gene: TRBJ1-2; CDR3 DNA: TGTGCCACCAGCAGAGAGAGGGGAGAGGGCTACACCTTC; CDR3 protein: CATSRERGEGYTF
clone size: -; D gene: TRBD2; V gene: TRBV24-1; J gene: TRBJ2-1; CDR3 DNA: TGTGCCACCAGTGACAAGATAGCGGGAGGATGGTACAATGAGCAGTTCTTC; CDR3 protein: CATSDKIAGGWYNEQFF
clone size: -; D gene: -; V gene: TRBV11-2; J gene: TRBJ2-7; CDR3 DNA: TGTGCCAGCAGCACGGCCCCCTCATACGAGCAGTACTTC; CDR3 protein: CASSTAPSYEQYF
clone size: -; D gene: -; V gene: TRBV6-2/TRBV6-3; J gene: TRBJ2-3; CDR3 DNA: TGTGCCAGCAGTTATCTCACAGATACGCAGTATTTT; CDR3 protein: CASSYLTDTQYF
clone size: few; D gene: -; V gene: TRBV6-5; J gene: TRBJ2-5; CDR3 DNA: TGTGCCACCCGCGGAGGGCATGAGACCCAGTACTTC; CDR3 protein: CATRGGHETQYF
clone size: few; D gene: -; V gene: TRBV6-6; J gene: TRBJ2-1; CDR3 DNA: TGTGCCAGCAGTTTTGGGGTAGCGGCTAGCGATGAGCAGTTCTTC; CDR3 protein: CASSFGVAASDEQFF
clone size: -; D gene: -; V gene: TRBV7-8; J gene: TRBJ1-2; CDR3 DNA: TGTGCCAGCAGCTCAAGTGGGAGGGGACCGCTTTGGTATGGCTACACCTTC; CDR3 protein: CASSSSGRGPLWYGYTF
clone size: -; D gene: TRBD2; V gene: TRBV29-1; J gene: TRBJ2-1; CDR3 DNA: TGCAGCGGGACTAGCGCATACAATGAGCAGTTCTTC; CDR3 protein: CSGTSAYNEQFF
clone size: -; D gene: -; V gene: TRBV6-5; J gene: TRBJ1-4; CDR3 DNA: TGTGCCAGCAGTTATAGTCCCGGGACGCATGAAAAACTGTTTTTT; CDR3 protein: CASSYSPGTHEKLFF
clone size: -; D gene: -; V gene: TRBV5-1; J gene: TRBJ2-3; CDR3 DNA: TGCGCCAGCAGCTTGGGGGCAGGAGAGGGTACGCAGTATTTT; CDR3 protein: CASSLGAGEGTQYF
clone size: -; D gene: TRBD1; V gene: TRBV5-6; J gene: TRBJ2-5; CDR3 DNA: TGTGCCAGCAGCTTGCCCGGGACAGGGGGCGAAGAGACCCAGTACTTC; CDR3 protein: CASSLPGTGGEETQYF
clone size: few; D gene: TRBD2; V gene: TRBV7-3; J gene: TRBJ2-2; CDR3 DNA: TGTGCCAGCAGCCCTAGCGGTAACACCGGGGAGCTGTTTTTT; CDR3 protein: CASSPSGNTGELFF
clone size: -; D gene: TRBD1; V gene: TRBV5-1; J gene: TRBJ2-5; CDR3 DNA: TGCGCCAGCAGCAGTGGCAGACAGGGGGCTGGGGAGACCCAGTACTTC; CDR3 protein: CASSSGRQGAGETQYF
clone size: few; D gene: TRBD2; V gene: TRBV20-1; J gene: TRBJ2-1; CDR3 DNA: TGCAGTGCCGATATATATAAGACGGGACTAGCGGGAGTCAATGAGCAGTTCTTC; CDR3 protein: CSADIYKTGLAGVNEQFF